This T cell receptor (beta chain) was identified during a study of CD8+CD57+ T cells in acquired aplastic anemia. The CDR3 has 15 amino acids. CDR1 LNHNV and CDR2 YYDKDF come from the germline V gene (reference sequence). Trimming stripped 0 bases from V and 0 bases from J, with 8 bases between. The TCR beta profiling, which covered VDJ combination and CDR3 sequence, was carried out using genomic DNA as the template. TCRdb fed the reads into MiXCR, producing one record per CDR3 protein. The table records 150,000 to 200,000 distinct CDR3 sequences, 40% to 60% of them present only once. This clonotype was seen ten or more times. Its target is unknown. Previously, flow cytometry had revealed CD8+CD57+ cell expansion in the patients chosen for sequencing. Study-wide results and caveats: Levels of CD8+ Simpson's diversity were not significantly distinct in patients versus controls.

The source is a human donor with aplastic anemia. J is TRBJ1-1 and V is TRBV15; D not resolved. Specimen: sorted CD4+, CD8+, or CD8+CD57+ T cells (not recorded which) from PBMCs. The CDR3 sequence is CATSRDKTVNTEAFF. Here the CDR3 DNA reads TGTGCCACCAGCAGAGATAAGACGGTGAACACTGAAGCTTTCTTT.